This T cell receptor (beta chain) was observed in a study of cytomegalovirus exposure and HLA in healthy donors. The CDR3 has 15 amino acids. The V and J ends lost 3 bases and 4 bases respectively, with 15 bases between them. Germline loops: CDR1 LNHDA, CDR2 SQIVND (reference sequence). The PCR made use of 60 Vbeta and 13 Jbeta primers. The protocol was immunoSEQ multiplex PCR, while the TCRdb copy is restricted to in-frame clones and leaves out a portion. The sample carries more than 80,000 clones, 63% recorded once. The TCR sequence derives from a woman aged 40 to 50 in good health and CMV-seropositive. The rearrangement links TRBV19 to TRBJ1-2, with unresolved D. Input material: PBMCs. CDR3 DNA: TGTGCCAGTAGTATTCGCTACAGAGAACTCTATGGCTACACCTTC. Protein product: CASSIRYRELYGYTF. Together with reference TRBV19 and TRBJ1-2, the CDR3 gives the full variable domain: DGGITQSPKYLFRKEGQNVTLSCEQNLNHDAMYWYRQDPGQGLRLIYYSQIVNDFQKGDIAEGYSVSREKKESFPLTVTSAQKNPTAFYLCASSIRYRELYGYTFGSGTRLTVV.